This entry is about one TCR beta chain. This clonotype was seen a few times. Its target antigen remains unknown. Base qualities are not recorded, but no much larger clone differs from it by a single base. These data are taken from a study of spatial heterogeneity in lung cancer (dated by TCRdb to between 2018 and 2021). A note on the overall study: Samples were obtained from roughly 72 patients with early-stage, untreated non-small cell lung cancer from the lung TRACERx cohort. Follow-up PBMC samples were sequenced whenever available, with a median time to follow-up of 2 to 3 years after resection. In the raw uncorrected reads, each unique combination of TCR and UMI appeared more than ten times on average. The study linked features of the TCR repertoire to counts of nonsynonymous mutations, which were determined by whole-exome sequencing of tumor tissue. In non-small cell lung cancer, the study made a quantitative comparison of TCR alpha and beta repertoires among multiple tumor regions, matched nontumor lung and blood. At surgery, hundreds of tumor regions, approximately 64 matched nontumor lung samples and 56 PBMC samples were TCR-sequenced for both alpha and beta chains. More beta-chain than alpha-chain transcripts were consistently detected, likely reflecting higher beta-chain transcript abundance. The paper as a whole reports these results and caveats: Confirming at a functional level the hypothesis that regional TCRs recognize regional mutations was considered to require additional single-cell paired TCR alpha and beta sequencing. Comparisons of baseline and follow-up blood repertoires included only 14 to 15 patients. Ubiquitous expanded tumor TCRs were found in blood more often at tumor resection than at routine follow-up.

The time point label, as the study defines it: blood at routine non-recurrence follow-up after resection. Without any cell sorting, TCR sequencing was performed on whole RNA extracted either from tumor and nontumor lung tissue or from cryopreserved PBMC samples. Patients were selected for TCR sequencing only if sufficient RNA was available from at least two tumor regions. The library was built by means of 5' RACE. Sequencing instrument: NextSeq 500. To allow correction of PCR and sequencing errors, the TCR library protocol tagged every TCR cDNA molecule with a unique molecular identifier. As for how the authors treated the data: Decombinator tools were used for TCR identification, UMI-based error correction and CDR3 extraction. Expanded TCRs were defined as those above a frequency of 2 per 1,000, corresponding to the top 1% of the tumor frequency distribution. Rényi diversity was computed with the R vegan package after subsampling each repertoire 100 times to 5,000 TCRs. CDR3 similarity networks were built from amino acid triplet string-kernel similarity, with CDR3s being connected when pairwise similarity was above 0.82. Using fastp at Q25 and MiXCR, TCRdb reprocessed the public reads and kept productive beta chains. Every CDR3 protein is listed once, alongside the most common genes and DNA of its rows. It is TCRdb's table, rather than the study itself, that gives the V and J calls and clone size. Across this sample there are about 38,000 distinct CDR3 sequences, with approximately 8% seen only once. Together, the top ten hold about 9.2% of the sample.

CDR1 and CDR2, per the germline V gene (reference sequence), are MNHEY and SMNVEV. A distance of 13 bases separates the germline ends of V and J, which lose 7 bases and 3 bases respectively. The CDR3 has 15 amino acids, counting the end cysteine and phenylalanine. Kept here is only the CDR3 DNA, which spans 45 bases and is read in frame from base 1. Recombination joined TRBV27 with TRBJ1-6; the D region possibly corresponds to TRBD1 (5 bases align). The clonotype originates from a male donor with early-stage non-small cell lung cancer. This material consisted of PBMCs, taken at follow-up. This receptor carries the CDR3 CASTLKGNYNSPLHF. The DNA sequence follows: TGTGCCAGCACCCTGAAGGGGAACTATAATTCACCCCTCCACTTT.